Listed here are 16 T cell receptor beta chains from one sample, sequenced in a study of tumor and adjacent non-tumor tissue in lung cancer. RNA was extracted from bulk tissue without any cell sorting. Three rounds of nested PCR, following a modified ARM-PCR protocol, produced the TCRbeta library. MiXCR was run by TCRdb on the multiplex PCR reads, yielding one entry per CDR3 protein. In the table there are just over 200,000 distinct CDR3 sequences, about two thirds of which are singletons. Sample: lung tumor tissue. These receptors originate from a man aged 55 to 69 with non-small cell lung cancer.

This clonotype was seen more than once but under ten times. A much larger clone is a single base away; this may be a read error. The CDR3 region has the DNA TGTGCCAGCAGCCAAGCCAGGGACACTGAAGCTTACTTT. Translation: CASSQARDTEAYF. The chain couples TRBV4-2 to TRBJ1-1; tentative D call: TRBD1 (6 bases). This CDR3 contains 13 residues. In germline, CDR1 is LGHNA, CDR2 YNFKEQ.

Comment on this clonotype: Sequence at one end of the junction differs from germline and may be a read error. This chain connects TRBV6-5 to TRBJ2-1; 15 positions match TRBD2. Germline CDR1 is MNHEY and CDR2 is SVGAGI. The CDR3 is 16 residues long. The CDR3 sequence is CVSSYYGLAGGDEHFF. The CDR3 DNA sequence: TGTGTCAGCAGTTATTATGGACTAGCGGGGGGGGATGAGCACTTCTTC.

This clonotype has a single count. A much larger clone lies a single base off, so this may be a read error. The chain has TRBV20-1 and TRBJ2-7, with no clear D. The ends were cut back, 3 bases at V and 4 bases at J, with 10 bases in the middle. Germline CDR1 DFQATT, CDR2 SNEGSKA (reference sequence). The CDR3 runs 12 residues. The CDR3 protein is CSASGFTYEQYF. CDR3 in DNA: TGCAGTGCTAGCGGGTTTACTTACGAGCAGTACTTC.

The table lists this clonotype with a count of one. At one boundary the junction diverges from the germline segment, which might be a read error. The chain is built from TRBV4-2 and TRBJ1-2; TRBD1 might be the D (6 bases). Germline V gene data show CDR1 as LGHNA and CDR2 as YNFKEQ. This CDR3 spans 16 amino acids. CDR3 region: CASGQSTGRGDYGYTF. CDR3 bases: TGTGCCAGCGGCCAAAGCACAGGGCGGGGGGACTATGGCTACACCTTC.

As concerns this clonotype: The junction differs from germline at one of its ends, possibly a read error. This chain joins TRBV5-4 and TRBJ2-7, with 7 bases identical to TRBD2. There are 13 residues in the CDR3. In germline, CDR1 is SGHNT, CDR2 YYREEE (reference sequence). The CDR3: CASSLRGGTEQYF. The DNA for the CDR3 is TGTGCCAGCAGCTTACGCGGGGGTACCGAGCAATACTTC.

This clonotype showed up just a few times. Here the CDR3 reads CSARNSGRAESSYNEQFF. CDR3 in DNA: TGCAGTGCTAGAAATAGCGGGAGGGCCGAAAGCTCCTACAATGAGCAGTTCTTC. The J gene is TRBJ2-1, the V gene TRBV20-1; TRBD2 agrees at 11 bases. The trim removed 2 bases at V and 0 bases at J, leaving 9 bases unmatched. The CDR3 is made up of 18 amino acids. In germline, CDR1 is DFQATT, CDR2 SNEGSKA (reference sequence).

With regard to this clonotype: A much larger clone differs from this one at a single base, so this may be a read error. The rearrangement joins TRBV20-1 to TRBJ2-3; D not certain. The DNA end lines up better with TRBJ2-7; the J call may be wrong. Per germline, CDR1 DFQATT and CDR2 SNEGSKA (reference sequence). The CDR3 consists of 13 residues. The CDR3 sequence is CSATALAGSGQYF. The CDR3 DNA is TGCAGTGCTACGGCCCTGGCAGGTTCCGGGCAGTACTTC.

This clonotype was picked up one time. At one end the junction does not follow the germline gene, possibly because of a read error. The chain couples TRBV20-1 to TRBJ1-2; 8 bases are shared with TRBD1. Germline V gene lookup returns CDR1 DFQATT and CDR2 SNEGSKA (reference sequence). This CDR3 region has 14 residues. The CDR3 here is CTARTGTGHYGYTF. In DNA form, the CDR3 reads TGTACTGCTAGGACCGGGACAGGCCACTATGGCTACACCTTC.

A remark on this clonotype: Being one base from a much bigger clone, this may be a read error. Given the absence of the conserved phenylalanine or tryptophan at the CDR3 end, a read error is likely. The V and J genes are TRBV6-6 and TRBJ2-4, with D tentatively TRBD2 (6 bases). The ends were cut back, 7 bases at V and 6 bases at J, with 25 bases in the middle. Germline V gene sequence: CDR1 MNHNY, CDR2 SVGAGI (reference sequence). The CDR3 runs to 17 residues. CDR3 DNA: TGTGCCAGCACCAAAGGGGACTCCAAGACCCGGGGAAACATTCAGTACATC. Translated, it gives CASTKGDSKTRGNIQYI.

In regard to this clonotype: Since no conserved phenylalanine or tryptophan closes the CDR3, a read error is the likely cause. CDR3 amino acids: CASSLGPAGAGNTIYS. The CDR3 DNA sequence: TGTGCAAGCAGCTTAGGCCCGGCAGGGGCTGGGAACACCATATATTCT. The chain uses TRBV13 and TRBJ1-3; D might be TRBD1 (6 bases). CDR3 size: 16 residues. CDR1 and CDR2 from the germline V gene are PRHDT and FYEKMQ (reference sequence).

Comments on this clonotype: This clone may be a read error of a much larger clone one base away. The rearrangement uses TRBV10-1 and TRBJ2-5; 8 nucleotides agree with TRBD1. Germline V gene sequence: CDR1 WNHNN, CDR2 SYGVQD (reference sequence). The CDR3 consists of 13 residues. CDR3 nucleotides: TGCGCCAGCAGTAGGACAGGGCTTGGGACCCATTACTTC. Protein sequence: CASSRTGLGTHYF.

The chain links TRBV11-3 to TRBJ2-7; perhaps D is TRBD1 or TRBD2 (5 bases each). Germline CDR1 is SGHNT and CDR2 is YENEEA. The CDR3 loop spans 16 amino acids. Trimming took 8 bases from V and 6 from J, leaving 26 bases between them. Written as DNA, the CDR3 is TGTGCCAGCTCCGGGATGGGGCCACCAGCCTCGTCCGAGCAGTACTTC. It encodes CASSGMGPPASSEQYF.

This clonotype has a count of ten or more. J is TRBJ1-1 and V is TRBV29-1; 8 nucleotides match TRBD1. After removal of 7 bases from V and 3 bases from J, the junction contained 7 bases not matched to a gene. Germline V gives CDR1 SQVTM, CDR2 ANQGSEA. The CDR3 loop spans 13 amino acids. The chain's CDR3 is CSASDRVDTEAFF. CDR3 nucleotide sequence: TGCAGCGCCTCGGACAGGGTGGACACTGAAGCTTTCTTT.

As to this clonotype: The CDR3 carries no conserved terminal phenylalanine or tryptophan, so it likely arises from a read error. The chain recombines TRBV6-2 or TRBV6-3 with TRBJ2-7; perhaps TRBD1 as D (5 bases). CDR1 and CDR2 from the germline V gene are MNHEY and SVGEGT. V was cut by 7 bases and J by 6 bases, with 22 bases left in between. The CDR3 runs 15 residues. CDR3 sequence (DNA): TGTGCCAGCAAGGGTCTCCGGATAGGGGCTGGCGAGCAGTACCTC. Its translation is CASKGLRIGAGEQYL.

This chain's CDR3 is CASSPGKAETQYF. The CDR3 DNA follows: TGCGCCAGCAGCCCCGGGAAGGCGGAGACCCAGTACTTC. The J gene is TRBJ2-5, the V gene TRBV5-1; weak D call: TRBD2 (5 bases). Trimming stripped 4 bases from V and 5 bases from J, with 12 bases between. Germline V gives CDR1 SGHRS, CDR2 YFSETQ. This CDR3 has 13 residues. The whole variable domain, remainder taken from reference TRBV5-1 and TRBJ2-5, is KAGVTQTPRYLIKTRGQQVTLSCSPISGHRSVSWYQQTPGQGLQFLFEYFSETQRNKGNFPGRFSGRQFSNSRSEMNVSTLELGDSALYLCASSPGKAETQYFGPGTRLLVL.

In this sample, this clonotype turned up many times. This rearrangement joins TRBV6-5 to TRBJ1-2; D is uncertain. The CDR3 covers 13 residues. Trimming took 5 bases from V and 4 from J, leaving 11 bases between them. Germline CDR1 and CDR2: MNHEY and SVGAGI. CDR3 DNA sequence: TGTGCCAGCAGTCTGATCGACGGCTATGGCTACACCTTC. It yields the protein CASSLIDGYGYTF.